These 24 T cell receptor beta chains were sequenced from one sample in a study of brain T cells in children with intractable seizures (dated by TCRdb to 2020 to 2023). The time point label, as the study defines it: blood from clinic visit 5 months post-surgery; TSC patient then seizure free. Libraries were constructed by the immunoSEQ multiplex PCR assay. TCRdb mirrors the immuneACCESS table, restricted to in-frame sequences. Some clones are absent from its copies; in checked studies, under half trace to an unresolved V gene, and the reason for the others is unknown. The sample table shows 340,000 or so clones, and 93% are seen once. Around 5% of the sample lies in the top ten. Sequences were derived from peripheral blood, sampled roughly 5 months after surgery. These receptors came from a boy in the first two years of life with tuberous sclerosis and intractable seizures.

CDR3 DNA: TGTGCCAGTAGTGGACAGGGGGCAACTAATGAAAAACTGTTTTTT. Its translation is CASSGQGATNEKLFF. The chain couples TRBV19 to TRBJ1-4; 10 nucleotides match TRBD1. The CDR3 is 15 amino acids. Germline V lookup: CDR1 LNHDA, CDR2 SQIVND (reference sequence). Trimming cost V 5 bases and J 0 bases; bases outside gene matches: 0. The whole variable domain, filled in from reference TRBV19 and TRBJ1-4, reads DGGITQSPKYLFRKEGQNVTLSCEQNLNHDAMYWYRQDPGQGLRLIYYSQIVNDFQKGDIAEGYSVSREKKESFPLTVTSAQKNPTAFYLCASSGQGATNEKLFFGSGTQLSVL.

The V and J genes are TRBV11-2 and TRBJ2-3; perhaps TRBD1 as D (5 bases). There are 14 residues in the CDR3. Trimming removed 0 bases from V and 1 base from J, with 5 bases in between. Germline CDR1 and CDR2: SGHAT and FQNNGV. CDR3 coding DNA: TGTGCCAGCAGCTTAGACAGGGGCACAGATACGCAGTATTTT. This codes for CASSLDRGTDTQYF.

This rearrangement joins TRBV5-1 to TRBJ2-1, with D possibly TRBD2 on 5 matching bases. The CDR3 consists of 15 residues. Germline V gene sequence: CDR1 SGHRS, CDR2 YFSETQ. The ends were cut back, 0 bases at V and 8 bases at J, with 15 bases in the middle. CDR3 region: CASSLAPGRGDEQFF. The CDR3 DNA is TGCGCCAGCAGCTTGGCCCCGGGGAGAGGAGATGAGCAGTTCTTC.

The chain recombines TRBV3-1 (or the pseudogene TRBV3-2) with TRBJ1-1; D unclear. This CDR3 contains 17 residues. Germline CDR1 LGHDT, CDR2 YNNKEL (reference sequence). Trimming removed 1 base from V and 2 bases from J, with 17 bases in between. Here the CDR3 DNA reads TGTGCCAGCAGCCAAGGGCTTAGGAAAGGACTAAACACTGAAGCTTTCTTT. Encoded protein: CASSQGLRKGLNTEAFF.

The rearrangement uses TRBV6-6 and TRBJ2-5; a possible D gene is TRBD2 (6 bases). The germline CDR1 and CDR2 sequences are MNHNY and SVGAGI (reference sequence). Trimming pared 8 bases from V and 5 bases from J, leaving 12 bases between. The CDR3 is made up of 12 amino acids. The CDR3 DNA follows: TGTGCCAGCCGGGCGGCGGGGGAGACCCAGTACTTC. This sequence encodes CASRAAGETQYF.

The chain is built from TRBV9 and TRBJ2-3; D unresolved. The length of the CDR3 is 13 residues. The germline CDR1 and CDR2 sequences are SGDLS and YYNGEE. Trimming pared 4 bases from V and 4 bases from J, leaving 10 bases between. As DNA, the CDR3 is TGTGCCAGCAGCCTGGGCAACGCAGATACGCAGTATTTT. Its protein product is CASSLGNADTQYF.

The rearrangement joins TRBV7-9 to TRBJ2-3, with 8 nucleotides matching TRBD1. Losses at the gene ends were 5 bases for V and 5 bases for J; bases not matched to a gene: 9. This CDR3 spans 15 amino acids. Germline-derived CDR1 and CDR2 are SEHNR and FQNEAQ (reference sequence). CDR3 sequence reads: CASSPGQAAGDTQYF. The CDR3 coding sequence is TGTGCCAGCAGCCCGGGACAGGCGGCGGGAGATACGCAGTATTTT.

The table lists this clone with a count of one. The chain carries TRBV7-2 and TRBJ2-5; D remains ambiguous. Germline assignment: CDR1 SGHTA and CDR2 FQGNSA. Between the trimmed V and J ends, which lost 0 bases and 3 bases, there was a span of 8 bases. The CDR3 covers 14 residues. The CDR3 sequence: CASSLALAKETQYF. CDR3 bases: TGTGCCAGCAGCTTAGCGCTGGCGAAAGAGACCCAGTACTTC.

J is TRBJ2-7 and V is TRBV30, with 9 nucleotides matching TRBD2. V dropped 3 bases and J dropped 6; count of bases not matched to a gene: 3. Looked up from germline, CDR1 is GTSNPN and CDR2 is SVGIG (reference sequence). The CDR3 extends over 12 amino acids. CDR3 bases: TGTGCCTGGAGGCTAGCGGGACCCGAGCAGTACTTC. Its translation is CAWRLAGPEQYF.

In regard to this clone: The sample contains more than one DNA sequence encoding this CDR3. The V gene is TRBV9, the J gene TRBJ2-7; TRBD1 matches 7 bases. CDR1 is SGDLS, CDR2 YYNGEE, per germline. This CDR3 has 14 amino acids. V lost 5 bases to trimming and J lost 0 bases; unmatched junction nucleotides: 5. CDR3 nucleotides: TGTGCCAGCAGTCCTACAGGGGACTCCTACGAGCAGTACTTC. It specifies CASSPTGDSYEQYF.

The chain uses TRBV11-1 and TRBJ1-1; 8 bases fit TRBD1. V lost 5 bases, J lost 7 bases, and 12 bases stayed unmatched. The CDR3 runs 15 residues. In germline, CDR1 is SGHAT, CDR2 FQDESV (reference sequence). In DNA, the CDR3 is TGTGCCAGCAGCCACCATGGGACAGGAAAACTTGAAGCTTTCTTT. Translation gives CASSHHGTGKLEAFF.

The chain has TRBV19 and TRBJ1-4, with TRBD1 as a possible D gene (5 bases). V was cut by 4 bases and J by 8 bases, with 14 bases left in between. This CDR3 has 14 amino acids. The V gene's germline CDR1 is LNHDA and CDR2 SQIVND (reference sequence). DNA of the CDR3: TGTGCCAGTAGTAGTTGGGTAGGGGAGGAAAAACTGTTTTTT. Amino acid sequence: CASSSWVGEEKLFF.

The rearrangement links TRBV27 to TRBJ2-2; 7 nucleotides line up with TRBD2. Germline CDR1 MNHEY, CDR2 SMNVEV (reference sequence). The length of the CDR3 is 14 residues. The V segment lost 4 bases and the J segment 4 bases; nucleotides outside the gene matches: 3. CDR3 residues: CASSWTSSTGELFF. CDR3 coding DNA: TGTGCCAGCAGTTGGACTAGTTCCACCGGGGAGCTGTTTTTT.

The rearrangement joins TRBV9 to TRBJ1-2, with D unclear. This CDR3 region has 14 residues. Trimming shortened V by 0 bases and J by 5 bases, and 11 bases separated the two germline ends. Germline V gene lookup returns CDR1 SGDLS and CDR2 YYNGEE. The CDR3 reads CASSVGEGVYGYTF. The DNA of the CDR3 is TGTGCCAGCAGCGTAGGGGAGGGAGTGTATGGCTACACCTTC.

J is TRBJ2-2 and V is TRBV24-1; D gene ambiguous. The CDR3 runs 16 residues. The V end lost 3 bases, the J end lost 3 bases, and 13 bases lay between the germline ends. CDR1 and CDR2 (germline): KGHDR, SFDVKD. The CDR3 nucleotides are TGTGCCACCAGTGATCGGTCAGGCCCTCACACCGGGGAGCTGTTTTTT. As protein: CATSDRSGPHTGELFF.

The CDR3 protein is CASSPALDRGEETQYF. In nucleotides, the CDR3 is TGCGCCAGCAGTCCAGCCTTGGACAGGGGCGAAGAGACCCAGTACTTC. The J gene is TRBJ2-5, the V gene TRBV23-1, with 9 bases that match TRBD1. TRBV23-1 falls under the ORF class, with uncertain function. This CDR3 is built from 16 residues. The V gene end was trimmed by 4 bases and the J gene end by 3 bases; junction bases not matched to a gene: 9.

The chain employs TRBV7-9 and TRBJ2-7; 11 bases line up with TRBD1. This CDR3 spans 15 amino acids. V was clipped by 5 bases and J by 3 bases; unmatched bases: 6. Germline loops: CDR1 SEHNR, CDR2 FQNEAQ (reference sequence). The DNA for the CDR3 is TGTGCCAGCAGCCTCCGGGGGACAGGGGGCTACGAGCAGTACTTC. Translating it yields CASSLRGTGGYEQYF.

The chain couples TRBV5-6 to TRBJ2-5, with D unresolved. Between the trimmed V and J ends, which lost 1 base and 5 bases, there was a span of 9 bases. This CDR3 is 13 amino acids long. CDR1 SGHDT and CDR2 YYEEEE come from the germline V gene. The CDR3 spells CASSLSFGETQYF. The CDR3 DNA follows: TGTGCCAGCAGCTTGTCCTTTGGGGAGACCCAGTACTTC.

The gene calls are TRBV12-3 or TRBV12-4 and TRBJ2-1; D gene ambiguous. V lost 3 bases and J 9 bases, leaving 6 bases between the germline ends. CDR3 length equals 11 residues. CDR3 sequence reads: CASSFLREQFF. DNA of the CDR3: TGTGCCAGCAGTTTCCTACGTGAGCAGTTCTTC.

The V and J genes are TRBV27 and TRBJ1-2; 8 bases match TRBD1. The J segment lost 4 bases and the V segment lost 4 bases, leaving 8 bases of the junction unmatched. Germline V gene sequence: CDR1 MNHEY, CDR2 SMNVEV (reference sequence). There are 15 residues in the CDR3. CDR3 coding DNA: TGTGCCAGCAGTTCCCGCGGACAGGGCCTCTATGGCTACACCTTC. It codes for CASSSRGQGLYGYTF.

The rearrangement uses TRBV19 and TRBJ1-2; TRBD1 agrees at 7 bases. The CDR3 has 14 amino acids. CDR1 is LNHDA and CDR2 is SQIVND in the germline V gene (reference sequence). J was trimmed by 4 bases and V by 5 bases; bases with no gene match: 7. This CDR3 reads CASSFGTVLYGYTF. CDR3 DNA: TGTGCCAGTAGTTTTGGGACAGTCCTCTATGGCTACACCTTC.

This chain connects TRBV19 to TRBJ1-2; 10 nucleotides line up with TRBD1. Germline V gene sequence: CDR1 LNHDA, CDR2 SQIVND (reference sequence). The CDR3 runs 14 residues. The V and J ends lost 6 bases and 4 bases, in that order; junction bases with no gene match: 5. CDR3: CASSPGTGVYGYTF. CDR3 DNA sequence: TGTGCCAGTAGCCCCGGGACAGGGGTCTATGGCTACACCTTC.

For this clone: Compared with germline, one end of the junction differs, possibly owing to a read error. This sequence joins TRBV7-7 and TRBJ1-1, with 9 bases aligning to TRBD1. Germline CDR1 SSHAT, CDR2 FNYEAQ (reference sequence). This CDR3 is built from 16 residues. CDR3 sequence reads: CASRFGTGTPNTEAFF. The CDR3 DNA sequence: TGTGCTAGCAGATTCGGGACAGGGACCCCGAACACTGAAGCTTTCTTT.

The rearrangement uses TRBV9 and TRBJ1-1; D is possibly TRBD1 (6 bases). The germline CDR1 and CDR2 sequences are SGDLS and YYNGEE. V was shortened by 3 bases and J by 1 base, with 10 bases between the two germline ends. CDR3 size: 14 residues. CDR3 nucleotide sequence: TGTGCCAGCAGCGCCAGGGGACGGAACACTGAAGCTTTCTTT. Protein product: CASSARGRNTEAFF.